Below are 22 T cell receptor beta chains sequenced from a single sample in a study of cytotoxic CD8 clonotypes in ibrutinib-treated CLL. Assay used: immunoSEQ multiplex PCR; TCRdb lists only in-frame clones, some missing. The sample carries some 17,000 clones, about 80% recorded once. The sequences come from PBMCs, collected before ibrutinib treatment. The receptors originated from a human donor with chronic lymphocytic leukemia.

This clone was detected once. The J gene is TRBJ2-1, the V gene TRBV9, with D possibly matching TRBD2 (6 bases). Germline lookup yields CDR1 SGDLS and CDR2 YYNGEE. This CDR3 region has 16 residues. Trimming shortened V by 0 bases and J by 6 bases, and 16 bases separated the two germline ends. This CDR3 reads CASSVDRERPTNEQFF. As DNA, the CDR3 is TGTGCCAGCAGCGTAGATCGGGAGCGTCCCACCAATGAGCAGTTCTTC. The variable domain in full, with the rest retrieved from reference TRBV9 and TRBJ2-1, is DSGVTQTPKHLITATGQRVTLRCSPRSGDLSVYWYQQSLDQGLQFLIQYYNGEERAKGNILERFSAQQFPDLHSELNLSSLELGDSALYFCASSVDRERPTNEQFFGPGTRLTVL.

A note on this clone: The junction departs from the called germline gene at one end, perhaps through a read error. The chain combines TRBV7-7 with TRBJ2-5; 9 nucleotides line up with TRBD1. CDR1 and CDR2 from the germline V gene are SSHAT and FNYEAQ (reference sequence). The CDR3 extends over 15 amino acids. The CDR3 DNA follows: TGTGCTAGCAGCTCCGGACAGGGGTTGGGAGAGACCCAGTACTTC. As protein: CASSSGQGLGETQYF.

V and J are TRBV18 and TRBJ2-3, with D maybe TRBD1 (5 bases). V dropped 6 bases and J dropped 7 bases, with 20 bases sitting between them. This CDR3 is 15 amino acids long. Germline V gene lookup returns CDR1 KGHSH and CDR2 LQKENI. The DNA of the CDR3 is TGTGCCAGCTCTCAACTACAAGACAGCACGAATACGCAGTATTTT. Its protein product is CASSQLQDSTNTQYF.

V and J are TRBV11-2 and TRBJ2-7; 13 nucleotides agree with TRBD2. Trimming at V came to 3 bases and at J to 7 bases, leaving 6 bases not matched to a gene. This CDR3 contains 15 residues. From germline, CDR1 is SGHAT and CDR2 FQNNGV. CDR3 sequence reads: CASSLGTSGTREQYF. In DNA, the CDR3 is TGTGCCAGCAGCTTGGGGACTAGCGGGACTCGGGAGCAGTACTTC.

V gene TRBV6-6 combines with J gene TRBJ1-1; tentatively, D is TRBD1 (5 bases). V was trimmed by 2 bases and J by 0 bases, leaving 7 bases between them. This CDR3 has 14 amino acids. Germline CDR1 MNHNY, CDR2 SVGAGI (reference sequence). CDR3 sequence reads: CASSYLGVNTEAFF. The CDR3 coding sequence is TGTGCCAGCAGTTACCTGGGGGTGAACACTGAAGCTTTCTTT.

The chain recombines TRBV2 with TRBJ2-2, with 7 bases fitting TRBD1. The germline V gene encodes CDR1 SNHLY and CDR2 FYNNEI. V lost 6 bases to trimming and J lost 0 bases; unmatched junction nucleotides: 4. This CDR3 contains 15 residues. For the CDR3, the DNA is TGTGCCAGCAGACCCGGGACAGCGAACACCGGGGAGCTGTTTTTT. Protein sequence: CASRPGTANTGELFF.

The rearrangement uses TRBV11-3 and TRBJ2-3, with D unresolved. This CDR3 is 14 amino acids long. From germline, CDR1 is SGHNT and CDR2 YENEEA. Trimming pared 0 bases from V and 2 bases from J, leaving 6 bases between. This CDR3 is CASSLEGNTDTQYF. CDR3 sequence (DNA): TGTGCCAGCAGCTTAGAAGGGAACACAGATACGCAGTATTTT. Complete variable domain (other parts from reference TRBV11-3 and TRBJ2-3): EAGVVQSPRYKIIEKKQPVAFWCNPISGHNTLYWYLQNLGQGPELLIRYENEEAVDDSQLPKDRFSAERLKGVDSTLKIQPAELGDSAVYLCASSLEGNTDTQYFGPGTRLTVL.

CDR3 sequence (DNA): TGCGCCAGCAGTTCGGGGGCGCGCGGAAACACCATATATTTT. Protein: CASSSGARGNTIYF. The J gene is TRBJ1-3, the V gene TRBV5-1, with D tentatively TRBD1 (6 bases). This CDR3 is 14 amino acids long. Germline CDR1 SGHRS, CDR2 YFSETQ. Trimming shortened V by 5 bases and J by 4 bases, and 13 bases separated the two germline ends.

This clone turned up a few times. This chain's CDR3 is CASSGAVAGANVLTF. In DNA form, the CDR3 reads TGTGCCAGCAGTGGAGCAGTCGCTGGGGCCAACGTCCTGACTTTC. The chain has TRBV6-1 and TRBJ2-6; no reliable D call. There are 15 residues in the CDR3. V gave up 4 bases and J gave up 2 bases, with 9 bases separating them. Germline values: CDR1 MNHNS, CDR2 SASEGT.

The chain links TRBV19 to TRBJ2-1; a possible D gene is TRBD2 (5 bases). Germline CDR1 is LNHDA and CDR2 is SQIVND (reference sequence). Between the trimmed V and J ends, which lost 7 bases and 0 bases, there was a span of 13 bases. The CDR3 extends over 15 amino acids. The CDR3 here is CASTERPYSYNEQFF. The CDR3 nucleotides read TGTGCCAGTACAGAGCGGCCCTACTCCTACAATGAGCAGTTCTTC. Filled out from reference TRBV19 and TRBJ2-1, the complete variable domain reads DGGITQSPKYLFRKEGQNVTLSCEQNLNHDAMYWYRQDPGQGLRLIYYSQIVNDFQKGDIAEGYSVSREKKESFPLTVTSAQKNPTAFYLCASTERPYSYNEQFFGPGTRLTVL.

In its sample, this clone was seen a few times. The rearrangement links TRBV6-6 to TRBJ2-7, with D possibly TRBD2 on 5 matching bases. The V gene's germline CDR1 is MNHNY and CDR2 SVGAGI (reference sequence). The V end was cut by 2 bases, the J end by 5 bases, with 16 bases between. The CDR3 runs to 15 residues. CDR3 coding DNA: TGTGCCAGCAGTTACCGAACGGGGATGGCCGACGAGCAGTACTTC. Amino acid sequence: CASSYRTGMADEQYF.

This clone was recorded once. V gene TRBV10-3 combines with J gene TRBJ1-5; D perhaps matches TRBD1 (5 bases). The germline V gene encodes CDR1 ENHRY and CDR2 SYGVKD. V was shortened by 10 bases and J by 5 bases, with 18 bases between the two germline ends. The CDR3 extends over 14 amino acids. CDR3 coding DNA: TGTGCCACCGGTGGGGGTATGAGAGATCAGCCCCAGCATTTT. It encodes CATGGGMRDQPQHF.

The gene calls are TRBV19 and TRBJ2-1; no firm D call. V gave up 3 bases and J gave up 9 bases, with 6 bases separating them. There are 11 residues in the CDR3. The germline gives CDR1 LNHDA, CDR2 SQIVND (reference sequence). CDR3 sequence: CASSISLEQFF. CDR3 coding DNA: TGTGCCAGTAGTATTAGCCTTGAGCAGTTCTTC.

The chain combines TRBV28 with TRBJ2-7; D gene ambiguous. V lost 9 bases, J lost 2 bases, and 14 bases lay in between. This CDR3 spans 13 amino acids. Per the germline V gene, CDR1 is MDHEN and CDR2 is SYDVKM. CDR3: CASGIGQPYEQYF. The CDR3 nucleotides read TGTGCCAGTGGGATCGGCCAGCCCTACGAGCAGTACTTC.

V gene TRBV30 combines with J gene TRBJ1-4; D is perhaps TRBD1 (5 bases). Looked up from germline, CDR1 is GTSNPN and CDR2 is SVGIG (reference sequence). This CDR3 spans 19 amino acids. V was cut by 3 bases and J by 5 bases, with 28 bases left in between. The chain's CDR3 is CAWRPTTLKLTAVNEKLFF. The DNA of the CDR3 is TGTGCCTGGAGACCCACTACCTTAAAGCTGACAGCAGTAAATGAAAAACTGTTTTTT. The full variable domain, its missing parts supplied by reference TRBV30 and TRBJ1-4, is SQTIHQWPATLVQPVGSPLSLECTVEGTSNPNLYWYRQAAGRGLQLLFYSVGIGQISSEVPQNLSASRPQDRQFILSSKKLLLSDSGFYLCAWRPTTLKLTAVNEKLFFGSGTQLSVL.

The V and J genes are TRBV4-2 and TRBJ1-1; a weak D match, TRBD1 (5 bases). The V gene lost 4 bases and the J gene lost 1 base, with 10 bases spanning the gap. CDR3 size: 14 residues. From germline, CDR1 is LGHNA and CDR2 YNFKEQ. CDR3 bases: TGTGCCAGCAGCCCCAGGGCGACGAACACTGAAGCTTTCTTT. Protein sequence: CASSPRATNTEAFF.

The chain has TRBV5-1 and TRBJ2-5; maybe TRBD1 (5 bases). The CDR3 loop spans 13 amino acids. V lost 5 bases to trimming and J lost 5 bases, with 13 bases between them. Germline V gene sequence: CDR1 SGHRS, CDR2 YFSETQ. The CDR3 DNA sequence: TGCGCCAGCAGAAGGACGACAGAGGAGACCCAGTACTTC. It is translated as CASRRTTEETQYF.

The chain joins TRBV4-1 to TRBJ2-7; D is possibly TRBD2 (5 bases). CDR1 and CDR2 from the germline V gene are MGHRA and YSYEKL. The V and J ends lost 0 bases and 3 bases respectively, with 12 bases between them. This CDR3 is built from 15 residues. This chain's CDR3 is CASSQEVLSGYEQYF. For the CDR3, the DNA is TGCGCCAGCAGCCAAGAGGTGTTAAGCGGCTACGAGCAGTACTTC.

In this sample, this clone turned up a few times. The chain employs TRBV1 and TRBJ2-5; TRBD2 is taken as the D call from the table, unchecked against the DNA. TRBV1 is tagged as a pseudogene. The CDR3 runs 16 residues. The CDR3 nucleotides read TGCACCAGCAGCCAAGACTCTACTAGTTTCGAAGAGACCCAGTACTTC. Translating gives CTSSQDSTSFEETQYF.

This clone was counted between two and nine times. The chain links TRBV5-1 to TRBJ1-3; 8 nucleotides agree with TRBD1. V shed 0 bases and J 9 bases; nucleotides not matched to a gene: 11. Germline V gene data show CDR1 as SGHRS and CDR2 as YFSETQ. The CDR3 covers 16 residues. The chain's CDR3 is CASSLEPLGQGGTIYF. The CDR3 DNA sequence: TGCGCCAGCAGCTTGGAGCCTCTCGGACAGGGAGGCACCATATATTTT.

The table lists this clone with a count of one. This chain links TRBV20-1 with TRBJ2-7; D not certain. Germline values: CDR1 DFQATT, CDR2 SNEGSKA (reference sequence). This CDR3 spans 10 amino acids. V was pared by 4 bases and J by 6 bases, with 7 bases between. CDR3 nucleotides: TGCAGTGCTACCAGCTTCGAGCAGTACTTC. Encoded protein: CSATSFEQYF.

The genes are TRBV25-1 and TRBJ2-1, with 12 nucleotides matching TRBD1. The CDR3 has 16 amino acids. V shed 3 bases and J 8 bases; nucleotides not matched to a gene: 8. The V gene's germline CDR1 is MGHDK and CDR2 SYGVNS. This CDR3 reads CASSDPGTGGIDEQFF. CDR3 in DNA: TGTGCCAGCAGTGACCCCGGGACAGGGGGCATAGATGAGCAGTTCTTC.